What follows describes a single T cell receptor beta chain. Its antigen is currently unknown. DNA at 200 ng, roughly 27,000 T cell genomes, went into sorted-subset replicate PCRs. The method was immunoSEQ multiplex PCR; TCRdb's version includes in-frame clones alone and lacks a portion of them. Of about 980,000 clones listed, about three quarters are singletons. These data originate in a study of shared clonotypes between healthy human individuals. A CD45RA+ naive subset and a CD45RA-negative memory subset were split from CD4+ cells. V lost 2 bases and J lost 5, with 9 bases in between. This CDR3 has 13 amino acids. The germline CDR1 and CDR2 sequences are MNHEY and SVGAGI. Study outcomes and limitations: Sampling used blood alone; tissue repertoires probably differ. Memory subsets had estimated richness that was generally smaller than that of naive subsets.

Specimen: memory CD4+ T cells sorted from blood. The subset here: CD45RA-negative fraction. The origin of this receptor is a man younger than 35 in good health. The J gene is TRBJ1-1, the V gene TRBV6-5; weak D call: TRBD1 (5 bases). The DNA of the CDR3 is TGTGCCAGCAGTTACGCCTGGGGGACTGAAGCTTTCTTT. Encoded protein: CASSYAWGTEAFF.